This TCR beta chain was recorded in a study of CD8 T cells in ankylosing spondylitis. Using its own MiXCR run on the 5' RACE reads, TCRdb lists one record per CDR3 protein. Of some 180,000 distinct CDR3 sequences listed, about 18% are singletons. Study results and limitations: In synovial fluid and blood from reactive arthritis, some motif variants were previously reported. As reported, disease-linked clones showed significant enrichment in matched ankylosing spondylitis synovial fluid. Disease-linked clones displayed a CD8+ phenotype and appeared relatively rarely in peripheral blood. Apparently characteristic of ankylosing spondylitis blood was a TCR beta motif (eight highly homologous variants).

V dropped 1 base and J dropped 7 bases, with 4 bases sitting between them. Per the germline V gene, CDR1 is SEHNR and CDR2 is FQNEAQ (reference sequence). The CDR3 runs to 12 residues. This clonotype has ten or more counts. What it binds is not known. The clonotype was recovered from a male donor between 5 and 29 years old with ankylosing spondylitis or in good health (not recorded which). Sequenced sample: blood, either unsorted or a sorted T cell fraction (not recorded which). This chain connects TRBV7-9 to TRBJ2-2, with D uncertain. CDR3 nucleotide sequence: TGTGCCAGCAGCTTAGAACACGGGGAGCTGTTTTTT. It is translated as CASSLEHGELFF.